The rows below give T cell receptor beta chains drawn from one sample of a study of blood T cell repertoires in COVID-19. The method was immunoSEQ multiplex PCR; TCRdb's version includes in-frame clones alone and lacks a portion of them. The sample records a few hundred thousand clones, approximately 90% being singletons. The specimen was peripheral blood. The receptors shown here come from a man aged 45-65 years with acute or convalescent COVID-19. CDR3s include the opening cysteine and the closing phenylalanine or tryptophan. Not every row has a clone size; where given, it reads once, few, many or a size class.

clone_size: -; j_call: TRBJ1-1; v_call: TRBV7-2; cdr3_aa: CASSPRAWRDTEAFF
clone_size: -; j_call: TRBJ2-3; v_call: TRBV6-4; cdr3_aa: CASSDSGGGHTDTQYF
clone_size: few; j_call: TRBJ1-4; v_call: TRBV5-1; cdr3_aa: CASSADRAEKLFF
clone_size: -; j_call: TRBJ1-1; v_call: TRBV6-6; cdr3_aa: CASSLTPVQAEAFF
clone_size: -; j_call: TRBJ2-7; v_call: TRBV5-1; cdr3_aa: CASSLGDRGGYEQYF
clone_size: -; j_call: TRBJ1-5; v_call: TRBV6-1; cdr3_aa: CASSEYFDSQIKSQHF
clone_size: -; j_call: TRBJ1-1; v_call: TRBV10-2; cdr3_aa: CASTWTGGSNTEAFF
clone_size: -; j_call: TRBJ2-3; v_call: TRBV9; cdr3_aa: CASSLVGGSTDTQYF
clone_size: -; j_call: TRBJ2-1; v_call: TRBV5-1; cdr3_aa: CASSLLTSEGYNEQFF
clone_size: -; j_call: TRBJ2-7; v_call: TRBV5-1; cdr3_aa: CASSSTGTSVEQYF
clone_size: -; j_call: TRBJ2-3; v_call: TRBV6-5; cdr3_aa: CASSITTSSTDTQYF
clone_size: -; j_call: TRBJ1-2; v_call: TRBV6-5; cdr3_aa: CASRDGGGQSYTF
clone_size: once; j_call: TRBJ1-6; v_call: TRBV6-5; cdr3_aa: CASSYGQLNNSPLHF
clone_size: -; j_call: TRBJ1-5; v_call: TRBV2; cdr3_aa: CASSDDRAYQPQHF
clone_size: -; j_call: TRBJ1-1; v_call: TRBV14; cdr3_aa: CASSPRGGLNTEAFF
clone_size: -; j_call: TRBJ2-3; v_call: TRBV12-3/TRBV12-4; cdr3_aa: CASSPPWPPAQYF
clone_size: -; j_call: TRBJ1-4; v_call: TRBV5-1; cdr3_aa: CASSYFSPGQTNEKLFF
clone_size: -; j_call: TRBJ2-1; v_call: TRBV11-2; cdr3_aa: CASSSGLHNEQFF
clone_size: -; j_call: TRBJ1-3; v_call: TRBV5-1; cdr3_aa: CASSEGQNEDTIYF
clone_size: -; j_call: TRBJ2-1; v_call: TRBV6-6; cdr3_aa: CASSWIDRGGERFF
clone_size: -; j_call: TRBJ2-5; v_call: TRBV18; cdr3_aa: CASSDWGEETQYF
clone_size: -; j_call: TRBJ1-4; v_call: TRBV18; cdr3_aa: CASSPRDRPNEKLFF
clone_size: -; j_call: TRBJ1-4; v_call: TRBV15; cdr3_aa: CATSRDGQGREKLFF
clone_size: -; j_call: TRBJ2-2; v_call: TRBV3-1/TRBV3-2; cdr3_aa: CASSQDLRSAKDTGELFF
clone_size: -; j_call: TRBJ1-2; v_call: TRBV5-1; cdr3_aa: CASSLVGGPLYGYTF
clone_size: -; j_call: TRBJ2-7; v_call: TRBV18; cdr3_aa: CASSPPGTSFFQYF
clone_size: -; j_call: TRBJ1-6; v_call: TRBV25-1; cdr3_aa: CASRASGTAYSPLHF
clone_size: -; j_call: TRBJ1-2; v_call: TRBV7-9; cdr3_aa: CASSLVSVNYGYTF
clone_size: -; j_call: TRBJ2-7; v_call: TRBV7-9; cdr3_aa: CASSLAPLGGNEQYF
clone_size: few; j_call: TRBJ1-5; v_call: TRBV6-2/TRBV6-3; cdr3_aa: CASSYSSGARGQPQHF
clone_size: -; j_call: TRBJ1-5; v_call: TRBV16; cdr3_aa: CASSLPAGQPQHF
clone_size: -; j_call: TRBJ1-2; v_call: TRBV7-2; cdr3_aa: CASSEGQGAYGYTF
clone_size: -; j_call: TRBJ1-1; v_call: TRBV19; cdr3_aa: CASSIDGDMNTEAFF
clone_size: -; j_call: TRBJ1-3; v_call: TRBV5-7; cdr3_aa: CASSVPIPGQFSGNTIYF
clone_size: once; j_call: TRBJ1-4; v_call: TRBV6-5; cdr3_aa: CASSRDRGNEKLFF
clone_size: -; j_call: TRBJ1-6; v_call: TRBV27; cdr3_aa: CASSARGDYNSPLHF
clone_size: -; j_call: TRBJ2-4; v_call: TRBV2; cdr3_aa: CASDRGRLAKNIQYF
clone_size: -; j_call: TRBJ1-5; v_call: TRBV12-3/TRBV12-4; cdr3_aa: CASRRSNQPQHF
clone_size: -; j_call: TRBJ1-2; v_call: TRBV6-5; cdr3_aa: CASSTGLNYGYTF
clone_size: -; j_call: TRBJ1-1; v_call: TRBV19; cdr3_aa: CASSTQGNTEAFF
clone_size: once; j_call: TRBJ1-3; v_call: TRBV10-3; cdr3_aa: CAIQGTHSGNTIYF
clone_size: -; j_call: TRBJ2-1; v_call: TRBV27; cdr3_aa: CASSLSHGLAGSYNEQFF